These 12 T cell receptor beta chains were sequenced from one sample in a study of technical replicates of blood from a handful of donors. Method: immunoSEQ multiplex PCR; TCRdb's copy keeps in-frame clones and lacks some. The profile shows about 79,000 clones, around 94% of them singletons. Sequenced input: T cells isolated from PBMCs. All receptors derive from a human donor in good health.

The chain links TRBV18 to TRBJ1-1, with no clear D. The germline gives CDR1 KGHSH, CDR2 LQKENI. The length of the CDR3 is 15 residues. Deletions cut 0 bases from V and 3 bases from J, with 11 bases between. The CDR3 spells CASSPPYSLDTEAFF. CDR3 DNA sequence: TGTGCCAGCTCACCACCGTACTCCCTGGACACTGAAGCTTTCTTT.

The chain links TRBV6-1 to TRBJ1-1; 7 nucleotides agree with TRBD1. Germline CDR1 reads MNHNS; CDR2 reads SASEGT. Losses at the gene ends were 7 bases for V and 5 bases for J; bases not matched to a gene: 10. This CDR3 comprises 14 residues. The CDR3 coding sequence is TGTGCCAGCAATACGGACAGGTGGGGGACTGAAGCTTTCTTT. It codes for CASNTDRWGTEAFF.

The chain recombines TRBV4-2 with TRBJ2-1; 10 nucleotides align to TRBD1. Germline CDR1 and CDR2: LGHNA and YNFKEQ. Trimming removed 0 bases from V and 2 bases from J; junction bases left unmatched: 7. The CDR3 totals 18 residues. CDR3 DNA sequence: TGTGCCAGCAGCCAAGATGACGCGGGACAGGGGCCCTACAATGAGCAGTTCTTC. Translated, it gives CASSQDDAGQGPYNEQFF.

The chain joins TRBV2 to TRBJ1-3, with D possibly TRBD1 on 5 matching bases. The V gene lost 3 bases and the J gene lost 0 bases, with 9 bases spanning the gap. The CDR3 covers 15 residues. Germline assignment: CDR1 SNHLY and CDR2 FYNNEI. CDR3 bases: TGTGCCAGCAGTGAGCAGGGACTCTCTGGAAACACCATATATTTT. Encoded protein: CASSEQGLSGNTIYF. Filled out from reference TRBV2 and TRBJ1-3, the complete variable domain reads EPEVTQTPSHQVTQMGQEVILRCVPISNHLYFYWYRQILGQKVEFLVSFYNNEISEKSEIFDDQFSVERPDGSNFTLKIRSTKLEDSAMYFCASSEQGLSGNTIYFGEGSWLTVV.

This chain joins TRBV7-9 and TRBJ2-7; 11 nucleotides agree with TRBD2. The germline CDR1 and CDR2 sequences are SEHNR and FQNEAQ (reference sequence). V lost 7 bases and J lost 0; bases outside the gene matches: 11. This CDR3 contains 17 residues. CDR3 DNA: TGTGCCAGCACCAGGATGCGGACTAGCGGGCTCTCCTACGAGCAGTACTTC. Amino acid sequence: CASTRMRTSGLSYEQYF.

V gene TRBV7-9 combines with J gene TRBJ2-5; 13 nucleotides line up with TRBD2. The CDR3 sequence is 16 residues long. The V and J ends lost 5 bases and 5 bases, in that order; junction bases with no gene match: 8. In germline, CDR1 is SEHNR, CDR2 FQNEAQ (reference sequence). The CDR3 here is CASSPYGLAGAETQYF. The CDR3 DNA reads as TGTGCCAGCAGCCCCTACGGACTAGCGGGAGCGGAGACCCAGTACTTC.

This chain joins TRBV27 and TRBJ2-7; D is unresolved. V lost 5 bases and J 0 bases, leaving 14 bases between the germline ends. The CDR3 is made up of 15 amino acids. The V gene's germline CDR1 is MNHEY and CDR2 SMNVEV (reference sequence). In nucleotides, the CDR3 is TGTGCCAGCAGTCCACTTCGACCGGGCTCCTACGAGCAGTACTTC. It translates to CASSPLRPGSYEQYF.

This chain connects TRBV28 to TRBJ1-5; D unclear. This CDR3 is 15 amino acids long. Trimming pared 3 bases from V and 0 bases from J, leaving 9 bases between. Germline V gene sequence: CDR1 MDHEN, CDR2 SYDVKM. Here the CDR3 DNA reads TGTGCCAGCAGTTTTTTACGACATAGCAATCAGCCCCAGCATTTT. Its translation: CASSFLRHSNQPQHF.

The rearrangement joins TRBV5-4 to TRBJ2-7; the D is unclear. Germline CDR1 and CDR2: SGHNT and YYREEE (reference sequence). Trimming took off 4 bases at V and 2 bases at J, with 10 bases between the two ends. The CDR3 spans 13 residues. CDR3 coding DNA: TGTGCCAGCAGCCCCTCAAACACCTACGAGCAGTACTTC. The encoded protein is CASSPSNTYEQYF.

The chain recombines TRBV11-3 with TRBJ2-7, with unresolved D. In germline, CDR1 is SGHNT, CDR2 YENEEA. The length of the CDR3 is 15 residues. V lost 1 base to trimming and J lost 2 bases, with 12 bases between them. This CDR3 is CASSLGAVETYEQYF. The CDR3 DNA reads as TGTGCCAGCAGCTTAGGGGCAGTAGAGACCTACGAGCAGTACTTC. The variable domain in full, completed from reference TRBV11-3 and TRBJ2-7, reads EAGVVQSPRYKIIEKKQPVAFWCNPISGHNTLYWYLQNLGQGPELLIRYENEEAVDDSQLPKDRFSAERLKGVDSTLKIQPAELGDSAVYLCASSLGAVETYEQYFGPGTRLTVT.

CDR3 residues: CASSNLGAGGYQETQYF. The DNA for the CDR3 is TGTGCCAGCAGTAACTTGGGAGCGGGGGGGTACCAAGAGACCCAGTACTTC. The rearrangement joins TRBV27 to TRBJ2-5; 10 bases agree with TRBD2. This CDR3 comprises 17 residues. V lost 5 bases and J lost 0; bases outside the gene matches: 9. The germline gives CDR1 MNHEY, CDR2 SMNVEV (reference sequence).

This CDR3 reads CSGMTLSGNTIYF. The DNA for the CDR3 is TGCAGCGGAATGACTCTATCTGGAAACACCATATATTTT. V is TRBV29-1 and J is TRBJ1-3; no definite D call. V lost 7 bases and J 1 base, leaving 11 bases between the germline ends. The CDR3 contains 13 residues. The germline gives CDR1 SQVTM, CDR2 ANQGSEA.